This paragraph reports one TCR beta chain. What antigen it recognizes has not been identified. It has no much larger one-base neighbor in the sample; base qualities were not kept. Peripheral blood CD8+ and CD4+ T cells from healthy donors, Susac syndrome patients and multiple sclerosis patients were profiled by high-throughput TCR beta sequencing. Healthy donors were included as age- and sex-matched controls. Bulk CD8+ and CD4+ T cells were purified by magnetic negative isolation, whereas CD8+ TEMRA cells were enriched by FACS. Blood was collected in EDTA tubes and processed within 24 hours, with PBMCs isolated through density gradient centrifugation. PBMCs destined for TCR sequencing were cryopreserved in liquid nitrogen and later thawed in a 37 °C water bath. The sorted or isolated CD4+, CD8+ and CD8+ TEMRA cells had a purity of 90% or higher. The CDR3 runs 17 amino acids, cysteine and phenylalanine included. Solely the CDR3 DNA is kept, with 51 bases framed from the first base. Clipping removes 1 base from V and 2 bases from J, with 11 as the unmatched junction base count. Via the germline V gene (reference sequence), CDR1 is SEHNR and CDR2 FQNEAQ.

This record comes from a study of CD8 T cells in Susac syndrome (dated by TCRdb to the late 2010s). Background for the entire study: Repertoire sequencing was used to test whether CD8+ T cell activation and differentiation in Susac syndrome was antigen driven. CD8+ T cell repertoire clonality was compared between more than ten healthy donors, approximately 14 Susac syndrome patients and some 15 multiple sclerosis patients.

Overall study results and their limits: The number of individuals in the TCR sequencing and HLA analysis was recognized as being relatively small.

RNA was extracted using the RNeasy kit, and roughly 0.5 to 1 ug of the RNA was reverse transcribed with random hexamers. TCR beta CDR3 regions were amplified with the immunoSEQ multiplex PCR assay covering 54 Vbeta and 13 Jbeta segments. PCR amplification bias was corrected using a synthetic template baseline for primer optimization and computational correction. Regarding the original processing steps: Only productive sequences were kept, with reads annotated to V, D and J genes according to IMGT and analyzed in immunoSEQ Analyzer. To calculate clonality, Shannon entropy was normalized by log2 of the number of productive unique sequences and then subtracted from one. Public and private clones were assessed among the 100 most prevalent clones of each patient and control. A clone was defined as Susac-specific if it was absent from the healthy and MS cohorts, from 1052 published viral clones and from other ImmuneACCESS disease sequences. The public reads were reanalyzed by TCRdb: fastp trimming at Q25, MiXCR alignment, in-frame beta chains only. Each CDR3 protein gets just one entry, which takes the most common genes and DNA from the rows behind it. The V and J calls here are based on TCRdb, not the publication. This sample holds approximately 140,000 distinct CDR3 sequences; approximately 95% were observed only once. In total, the top ten clones hold approximately 0.25% of the sample.

The source of this sequence is a human donor in good health. The specimen was CD8+ T cells from PBMCs. The chain couples TRBV7-9 to TRBJ2-7, and 7 junction bases match TRBD1. In nucleotides, the sequence is TGTGCCAGCAGCTTAGATGGGGAGAGGGGGCATGCCTACGAGCAGTACTTC. Translated, it reads CASSLDGERGHAYEQYF.